This entry is about one T cell receptor (beta chain). Germline-derived CDR1 and CDR2 are LGHNA and YNFKEQ. V gave up 0 bases and J gave up 1 base, with 22 bases separating them. This CDR3 is built from 20 residues. This sample is drawn from a study of blood T cell repertoires in COVID-19. The repertoire was sequenced with immunoSEQ multiplex PCR; TCRdb's copy has only in-frame clones and lacks some. The sample consists of roughly 310,000 clones, roughly nine tenths of them appearing once. The sequencing sample was made of PBMCs or T cells enriched from blood (not recorded which). This chain links TRBV4-2 with TRBJ1-5; TRBD1 might be the D (6 bases). This receptor was identified in a man aged 60 to 69 who had recovered from COVID-19. The CDR3: CASSQEYRQGKDGSNQPQHF. In DNA form, the CDR3 reads TGTGCCAGCAGCCAAGAGTACCGGCAGGGGAAAGATGGGAGCAATCAGCCCCAGCATTTT.